This TCR beta chain is from a study of shared clonotypes between healthy human individuals. Study as a whole: Researchers assigned three CD4 naive, three CD4 memory, two CD8 naive and one CD8 memory plate to each donor.

Donors comprised healthy HIV-negative adults lacking recent acute infections or vaccinations. The study drew all its donors from Caucasian adults living in Nashville, Tennessee. Partitioning of CD4+ cells yielded a CD45RA+ naive subset and a CD45RA-negative memory subset. Germline CDR1 reads KGHSH; CDR2 reads LQKENI. This CDR3 comprises 13 residues. V was cut by 5 bases and J by 5 bases, with 10 bases left in between. Sequenced by immunoSEQ multiplex PCR; TCRdb stores in-frame clones only, minus some. The table includes about 2.5 million clones, roughly 92% detected once. The specimen was naive CD4+ T cells from PBMCs. The subset: CD45RA+ positively selected. The TCR was taken from a man younger than 35 in good health. Some clones in this sample may be carry-over from other donors' samples. The chain combines TRBV18 with TRBJ2-1; D call uncertain. The CDR3 region has the DNA TGTGCCAGCTCAGGTCGAGTGGACAATGAGCAGTTCTTC. Protein: CASSGRVDNEQFF.